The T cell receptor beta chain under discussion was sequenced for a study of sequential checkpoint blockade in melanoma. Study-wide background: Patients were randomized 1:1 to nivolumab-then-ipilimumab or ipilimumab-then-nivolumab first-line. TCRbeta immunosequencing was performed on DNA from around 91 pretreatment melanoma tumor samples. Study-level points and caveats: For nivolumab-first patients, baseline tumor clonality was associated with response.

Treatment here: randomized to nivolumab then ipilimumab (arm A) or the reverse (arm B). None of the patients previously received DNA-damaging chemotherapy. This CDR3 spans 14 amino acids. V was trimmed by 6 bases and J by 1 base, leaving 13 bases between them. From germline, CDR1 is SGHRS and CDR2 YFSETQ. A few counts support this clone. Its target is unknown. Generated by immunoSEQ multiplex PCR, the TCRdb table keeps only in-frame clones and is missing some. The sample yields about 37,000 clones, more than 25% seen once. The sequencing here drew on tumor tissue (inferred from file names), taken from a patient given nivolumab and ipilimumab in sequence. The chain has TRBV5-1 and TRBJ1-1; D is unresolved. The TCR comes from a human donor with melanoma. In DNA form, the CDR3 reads TGCGCCAGCACTTTATCCTCCTCGAACACTGAAGCTTTCTTT. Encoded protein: CASTLSSSNTEAFF.